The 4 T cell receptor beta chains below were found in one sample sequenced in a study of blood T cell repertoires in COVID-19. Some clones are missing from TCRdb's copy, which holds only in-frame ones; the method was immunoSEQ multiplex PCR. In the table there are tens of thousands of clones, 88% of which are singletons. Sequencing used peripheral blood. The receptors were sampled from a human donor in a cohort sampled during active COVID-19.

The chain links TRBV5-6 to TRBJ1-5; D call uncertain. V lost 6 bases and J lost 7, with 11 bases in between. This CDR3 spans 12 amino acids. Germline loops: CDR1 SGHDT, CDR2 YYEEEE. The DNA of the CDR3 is TGTGCCAGCACCCGGAGAGGGCAGCCCCAGCATTTT. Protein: CASTRRGQPQHF. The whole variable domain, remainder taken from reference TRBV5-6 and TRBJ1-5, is DAGVTQSPTHLIKTRGQQVTLRCSPKSGHDTVSWYQQALGQGPQFIFQYYEEEERQRGNFPDRFSGHQFPNYSSELNVNALLLGDSALYLCASTRRGQPQHFGDGTRLSIL.

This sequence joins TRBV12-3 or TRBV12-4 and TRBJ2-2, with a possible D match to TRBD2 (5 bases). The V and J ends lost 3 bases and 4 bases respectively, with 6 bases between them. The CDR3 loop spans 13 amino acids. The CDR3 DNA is TGTGCCAGCAGTTTCCGGGGCACCGGGGAGCTGTTTTTT. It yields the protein CASSFRGTGELFF.

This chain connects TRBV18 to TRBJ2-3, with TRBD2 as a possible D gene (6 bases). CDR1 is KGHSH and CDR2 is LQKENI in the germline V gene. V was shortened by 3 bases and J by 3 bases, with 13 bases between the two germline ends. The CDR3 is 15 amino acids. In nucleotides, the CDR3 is TGTGCCAGCTCACCGGGTCTGGGGAGGACAGATACGCAGTATTTT. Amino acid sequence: CASSPGLGRTDTQYF.

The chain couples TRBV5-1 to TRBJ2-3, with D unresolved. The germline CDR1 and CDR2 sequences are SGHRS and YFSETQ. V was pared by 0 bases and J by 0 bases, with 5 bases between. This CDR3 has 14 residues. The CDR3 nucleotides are TGCGCCAGCAGCTTGGGTATAAGCACAGATACGCAGTATTTT. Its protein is CASSLGISTDTQYF.